This is a list of T cell receptor beta chains from one sample in a study of shared clonotypes between healthy human individuals. TCRdb keeps only in-frame clones here, not all; method: immunoSEQ multiplex PCR. Of about 1,500,000 clones listed, over 95% are singletons. Sequencing was done on a sample of naive CD4+ T cells sorted from blood. Source of these receptors: a man aged 30-40 years in good health. The CDR3 runs from the conserved cysteine through the conserved F or W. A D gene is named only where the DNA matches it firmly. Size values are once, few and many counts, or a class for expanded clones, and some rows have none.

v_gene	abundance	len	j_gene	d_gene	CDR3aa	CDR3nt
TRBV28	.	11	TRBJ1-1	.	CASSPSRGAFF	TGTGCCAGCAGTCCGAGTCGGGGAGCTTTCTTT
TRBV6-1	.	14	TRBJ2-3	.	CATRVPRDTDTQYF	TGTGCCACACGGGTCCCCAGGGACACAGATACGCAGTATTTT
TRBV11-2	once	16	TRBJ2-2	.	CASSAPVGIATGELFF	TGTGCCAGCAGCGCACCGGTCGGAATAGCAACCGGGGAGCTGTTTTTT
TRBV5-5	.	14	TRBJ1-2	.	CASSLIFLDYGYTF	TGTGCCAGCAGCTTGATCTTCCTTGACTATGGCTACACCTTC
TRBV7-9	.	13	TRBJ2-5	.	CASSRGVAETQYF	TGTGCCAGCAGCAGAGGGGTGGCAGAGACCCAGTACTTC
TRBV11-3	.	15	TRBJ2-1	TRBD1	CASSLGQGAQDEQFF	TGTGCCAGCAGCCTGGGACAGGGGGCTCAAGATGAGCAGTTCTTC
TRBV11-2	.	16	TRBJ2-7	.	CASSLFRGRSSYEQYF	TGTGCCAGCAGCTTATTTCGAGGGAGAAGCTCCTACGAGCAGTACTTC
TRBV5-4	.	15	TRBJ2-5	.	CASSFRETGEETQYF	TGTGCCAGCAGCTTTCGGGAGACAGGAGAAGAGACCCAGTACTTC
TRBV18	.	16	TRBJ2-1	.	CASSPTGWSSYNEQFF	TGTGCCAGCTCACCAACGGGTTGGTCCTCCTACAATGAGCAGTTCTTC
TRBV4-3	.	14	TRBJ2-1	.	CASSQGHRHNEQFF	TGCGCCAGCAGCCAAGGACACAGGCATAATGAGCAGTTCTTC
TRBV6-1	.	11	TRBJ2-7	.	CASRDLTWEYF	TGTGCCAGTCGTGACCTGACCTGGGAGTACTTC
TRBV7-6	.	15	TRBJ2-7	.	CASSLNGGPSYEQYF	TGTGCCAGCAGCCTCAACGGGGGTCCTTCCTACGAGCAGTACTTC
TRBV6-1	.	16	TRBJ1-5	TRBD1	CASSGRWTGVNQPQHF	TGTGCCAGCAGTGGGCGCTGGACAGGGGTTAATCAGCCCCAGCATTTT
TRBV29-1	.	13	TRBJ1-2	TRBD1	CSVGQGGFDGYTF	TGCAGCGTTGGACAGGGAGGCTTTGATGGCTACACCTTC
TRBV7-2	.	12	TRBJ2-7	.	CASSLGNGEQYF	TGTGCCAGCAGCTTAGGGAATGGCGAGCAGTACTTC
TRBV28	.	11	TRBJ1-1	.	CATALYTEAFF	TGTGCCACGGCCCTGTACACTGAAGCTTTCTTT
TRBV6-6	.	15	TRBJ2-1	TRBD1	CASSTGQGAKNEQFF	TGTGCCAGCAGTACCGGACAGGGGGCTAAAAATGAGCAGTTCTTC
TRBV6-1	.	13	TRBJ2-7	.	CASSEARVYEQYF	TGTGCCAGCAGTGAAGCAAGGGTCTACGAGCAGTACTTC
TRBV7-2	.	14	TRBJ2-3	.	CASSFRIAEDTQYF	TGTGCCAGCAGCTTTCGGATCGCGGAGGATACGCAGTATTTT
TRBV20-1	.	11	TRBJ2-7	.	CSAREGFEQYF	TGCAGTGCCAGAGAAGGGTTCGAGCAGTACTTC
TRBV4-1	.	16	TRBJ2-4	.	CASSQDVPAAKNIQYF	TGCGCCAGCAGCCAAGATGTCCCGGCAGCCAAAAACATTCAGTACTTC
TRBV7-8	.	13	TRBJ1-1	.	CASSPVRAPEAFF	TGTGCCAGCAGCCCCGTCAGGGCCCCTGAAGCTTTCTTT
TRBV5-4	.	15	TRBJ1-1	.	CASSLARGVAAEAFF	TGTGCCAGCAGCTTGGCCAGAGGTGTCGCCGCTGAAGCTTTCTTT
TRBV4-1	.	18	TRBJ1-1	TRBD1	CASSLQVELGTGATEAFF	TGCGCCAGCAGCCTACAAGTCGAACTTGGGACAGGGGCTACTGAAGCTTTCTTT
TRBV19	.	14	TRBJ2-7	TRBD1	CASRGTVATYEQYF	TGTGCCAGTAGGGGGACAGTGGCCACCTACGAGCAGTACTTC
TRBV28	.	12	TRBJ2-2	.	CASSSAVGELFF	TGTGCCAGCAGTTCAGCGGTCGGGGAGCTGTTTTTT
TRBV28	once	13	TRBJ2-7	.	CASNTPAIGEQYF	TGTGCCAGCAACACCCCTGCCATCGGCGAGCAGTACTTC
TRBV6-5	.	15	TRBJ1-1	.	CASSYRELPNTEAFF	TGTGCCAGCAGCTACCGGGAGCTTCCCAACACTGAAGCTTTCTTT
TRBV7-6	.	17	TRBJ2-1	TRBD2	CASSLNRIAGGYNEQFF	TGTGCCAGCAGCTTAAACCGAATAGCGGGGGGCTACAATGAGCAGTTCTTC
TRBV7-9	.	17	TRBJ2-7	TRBD2	CASSSGSSGRSSYEQYF	TGTGCCAGCAGCTCCGGCTCTAGCGGGAGGAGCTCCTACGAGCAGTACTTC
TRBV4-3	.	17	TRBJ1-5	.	CASSSRWGTDSNQPQHF	TGCGCCAGCAGCTCCCGCTGGGGGACTGATAGCAATCAGCCCCAGCATTTT
TRBV5-1	.	19	TRBJ2-5	TRBD1	CASSSGKLIRDRAGETQYF	TGCGCCAGCAGCTCGGGCAAGCTCATCCGAGACAGGGCGGGTGAGACCCAGTACTTC
TRBV9	.	15	TRBJ1-1	.	CASSITGTLNTEAFF	TGTGCCAGCAGCATCACAGGGACGTTGAACACTGAAGCTTTCTTT
TRBV7-2	.	15	TRBJ2-5	.	CASSLSATREETQYF	TGTGCCAGCAGCTTATCTGCCACTAGAGAGGAGACCCAGTACTTC
TRBV4-1	.	16	TRBJ1-5	.	CASSQDPGRVNQPQHF	TGCGCCAGCAGCCAAGATCCTGGCAGGGTGAATCAGCCCCAGCATTTT
TRBV5-5	.	17	TRBJ2-7	TRBD2	CASSLFGWGRGSYEQYF	TGTGCCAGCAGCTTGTTCGGCTGGGGGAGGGGCAGCTACGAGCAGTACTTC
TRBV5-1	.	14	TRBJ2-1	TRBD2	CASRLSGGNNEQFF	TGCGCCAGCAGACTTAGCGGGGGCAACAATGAGCAGTTCTTC
TRBV7-2	.	12	TRBJ2-7	.	CASSPLFNEQYF	TGTGCCAGCAGCCCACTCTTCAACGAGCAGTACTTC
TRBV5-1	.	16	TRBJ2-3	TRBD1	CASSLSGGQGADTQYF	TGCGCCAGCAGCTTGTCCGGGGGACAGGGAGCAGATACGCAGTATTTT
TRBV5-5	.	17	TRBJ2-1	TRBD2	CASSPAIGVAGVGEQFF	TGTGCCAGCAGTCCCGCAATAGGAGTAGCGGGAGTAGGGGAGCAGTTCTTC